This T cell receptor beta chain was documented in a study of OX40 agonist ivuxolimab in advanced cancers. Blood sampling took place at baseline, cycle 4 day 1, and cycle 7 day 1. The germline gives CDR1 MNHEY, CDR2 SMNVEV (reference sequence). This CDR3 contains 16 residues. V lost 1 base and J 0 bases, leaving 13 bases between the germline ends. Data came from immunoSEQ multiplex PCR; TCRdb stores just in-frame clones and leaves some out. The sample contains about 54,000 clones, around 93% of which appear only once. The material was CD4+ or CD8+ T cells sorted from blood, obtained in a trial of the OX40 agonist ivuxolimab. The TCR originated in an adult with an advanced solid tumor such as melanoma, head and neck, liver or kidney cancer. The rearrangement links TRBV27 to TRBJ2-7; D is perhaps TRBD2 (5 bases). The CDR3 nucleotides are TGTGCCAGCAGTTTATTCGGGGAGATAAGCTCCTACGAGCAGTACTTC. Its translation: CASSLFGEISSYEQYF.